These 22 T cell receptor beta chains originate from one sample sequenced in a study of control samples from healthy donors and cancer patients. Here immunoSEQ multiplex PCR was the method, and the copy in TCRdb shows in-frame clones only, minus some. In the table there are about 150,000 clones, about 89% of which are singletons. Sequencing was carried out using blood. These receptors were collected from a man aged 25-45 years in good health.

The rearrangement uses TRBV6-2 or TRBV6-3 and TRBJ2-5; 12 nucleotides align to TRBD2. There are 15 residues in the CDR3. V shed 4 bases and J 5 bases; nucleotides not matched to a gene: 5. Germline V gene sequence: CDR1 MNHEY, CDR2 SVGEGT. The CDR3 here is CASSSIGTSGETQYF. In DNA, the CDR3 is TGTGCCAGCAGTTCCATTGGGACTAGCGGGGAGACCCAGTACTTC.

The rearrangement joins TRBV18 to TRBJ1-5, with no clear D. Deletions cut 5 bases from V and 0 bases from J, with 17 bases between. This CDR3 has 17 residues. Germline CDR1 reads KGHSH; CDR2 reads LQKENI. As DNA, the CDR3 is TGTGCCAGCTCAGAGGGAGGGCTGTTATTTAGCAATCAGCCCCAGCATTTT. Translating it yields CASSEGGLLFSNQPQHF.

This clone was seen only once. J is TRBJ2-6 and V is TRBV5-6, with D perhaps matching TRBD1 or TRBD2 (6 bases each). V was pared by 4 bases and J by 1 base, with 15 bases between. The germline V gene has CDR1 SGHDT and CDR2 YYEEEE. This CDR3 is 17 amino acids long. CDR3 in amino acids: CASSLAAGTSGANVLTF. CDR3 nucleotides: TGTGCCAGCAGCCTAGCTGCGGGGACATCTGGGGCCAACGTCCTGACTTTC.

The chain employs TRBV24-1 and TRBJ2-1; D is unresolved. CDR3 length equals 12 residues. V was pared by 4 bases and J by 13 bases, with 13 bases between. Germline values: CDR1 KGHDR, CDR2 SFDVKD. CDR3 sequence: CATSERVSGQFF. CDR3 nucleotide sequence: TGTGCCACCAGTGAGCGAGTCTCGGGTCAGTTCTTC.

This clone was seen just once. V and J are TRBV7-2 and TRBJ2-5; D is uncertain. The CDR3 consists of 13 residues. Germline V gene lookup returns CDR1 SGHTA and CDR2 FQGNSA. V dropped 3 bases and J dropped 6 bases, with 11 bases sitting between them. CDR3 residues: CASSLMGFQTQYF. CDR3 in DNA: TGTGCCAGCAGCTTGATGGGGTTCCAGACCCAGTACTTC.

This rearrangement joins TRBV7-9 to TRBJ2-3; maybe TRBD2 (5 bases). Trimming removed 6 bases from V and 4 bases from J, with 11 bases in between. This CDR3 spans 13 amino acids. CDR1 SEHNR and CDR2 FQNEAQ come from the germline V gene (reference sequence). CDR3 residues: CASRAESADTQYF. The CDR3 region has the DNA TGTGCCAGCAGAGCGGAGTCAGCAGATACGCAGTATTTT.

V is TRBV6-1 and J is TRBJ1-5; TRBD1 matches at 8 bases. This CDR3 is built from 14 residues. The trim removed 2 bases at V and 5 bases at J, leaving 2 bases unmatched. CDR1 and CDR2 from the germline V gene are MNHNS and SASEGT. CDR3 DNA sequence: TGTGCCAGCAGTGAATCCAGGGGGCATCAGCCCCAGCATTTT. It codes for CASSESRGHQPQHF.

V usage is TRBV7-2 and J usage is TRBJ1-5; no clear D gene. The germline V gene encodes CDR1 SGHTA and CDR2 FQGNSA. The CDR3 consists of 15 residues. V lost 1 base and J 7 bases, leaving 14 bases between the germline ends. CDR3 nucleotide sequence: TGTGCCAGCAGCTTAGGCCTCTTTGACGGCCAGCCCCAGCATTTT. Its translation is CASSLGLFDGQPQHF.

For this clone: At one end, the junction sequence differs from germline, possibly due to a read error. The V call is TRBV7-9, the J call TRBJ2-7; the D gene is possibly TRBD1 (6 bases). CDR1 and CDR2 (germline): SEHNR, FQNEAQ (reference sequence). The CDR3 totals 13 residues. CDR3 amino acids: CASSPPSDSNLNF. CDR3 bases: TGTGCCAGCAGCCCACCCTCGGACAGCAACTTAAACTTC.

The V gene is TRBV27, the J gene TRBJ2-7, with 8 bases aligning to TRBD1. Germline CDR1 MNHEY, CDR2 SMNVEV (reference sequence). CDR3 length: 15 amino acids. Germline trimming cut 0 bases from V and 3 bases from J; bases unmatched to any gene: 4. CDR3 DNA sequence: TGTGCCAGCAGTTTATCCGGGACAGGAGACTACGAGCAGTACTTC. It translates to CASSLSGTGDYEQYF.

V is TRBV6-7 and J is TRBJ1-4; the D is unclear. TRBV6-7 is identified as an open reading frame with a role that is uncertain. The CDR3 has 15 residues. Trimming left V 0 bases short and J 8 bases short, with 13 bases between. This chain's CDR3 is CASSYSSTLGEKLFF. The CDR3 nucleotides read TGTGCCAGCAGTTACTCGTCAACGTTGGGGGAAAAACTGTTTTTT.

This rearrangement joins TRBV3-1 (or the pseudogene TRBV3-2) to TRBJ2-1, with D possibly being TRBD2 (6 bases). V was trimmed by 4 bases and J by 8 bases, leaving 15 bases between them. CDR1 and CDR2 (germline): LGHDT, YNNKEL (reference sequence). The CDR3 consists of 14 residues. Written as DNA, the CDR3 is TGTGCCAGCAGCCGGTCCCAGACTAGGCATGAGCAGTTCTTC. As protein: CASSRSQTRHEQFF.

This chain links TRBV6-2 or TRBV6-3 with TRBJ1-5; TRBD1 is a possible D gene (5 bases). This CDR3 is built from 19 residues. The germline V gene has CDR1 MNHEY and CDR2 SVGEGT. Trimming removed 2 bases at V and 0 bases at J, with 20 bases between. The CDR3 coding sequence is TGTGCCAGCAGTTACCAGGGACTCTACGAACTGCATAGCAATCAGCCCCAGCATTTT. Residues: CASSYQGLYELHSNQPQHF.

The chain joins TRBV15 to TRBJ2-4; D unresolved. The V gene lost 4 bases and the J gene lost 0 bases, with 13 bases spanning the gap. The CDR3 is made up of 16 amino acids. Per the germline V gene, CDR1 is LNHNV and CDR2 is YYDKDF (reference sequence). The CDR3 loop is CATSNPIDGAKNIQYF. The CDR3 region has the DNA TGTGCCACCAGCAACCCGATAGACGGAGCCAAAAACATTCAGTACTTC.

In its sample, this clone is medium-sized (0.01 to 0.1%). The chain combines TRBV4-3 with TRBJ1-5; the D is unclear. Germline CDR1 LGHNA, CDR2 YSLEER. V was clipped by 0 bases and J by 5 bases, with 8 bases between them. This CDR3 region has 14 residues. The CDR3 region is CASSQDRFYQPQHF. CDR3 bases: TGCGCCAGCAGCCAAGACCGGTTTTATCAGCCCCAGCATTTT.

The CDR3 DNA is TGTGCCAGCAAGGCCAGACAAGCGAACACCGGGGAGCTGTTTTTT. It is translated as CASKARQANTGELFF. The chain joins TRBV7-9 to TRBJ2-2; D is ambiguous. Between the trimmed V and J ends, which lost 7 bases and 0 bases, there was a span of 12 bases. The CDR3 is made up of 15 amino acids. Germline loops: CDR1 SEHNR, CDR2 FQNEAQ (reference sequence).

The chain employs TRBV11-2 and TRBJ2-3; D not certain. V lost 4 bases to trimming and J lost 3 bases, with 14 bases between them. Per germline, CDR1 SGHAT and CDR2 FQNNGV. The CDR3 length is 15 residues. For the CDR3, the DNA is TGTGCCAGCAGCTCGTTGGGTGCCGTAACAGATACGCAGTATTTT. It encodes CASSSLGAVTDTQYF.

The rearrangement uses TRBV19 and TRBJ1-5; the D gene is possibly TRBD1 (6 bases). CDR1 and CDR2 from the germline V gene are LNHDA and SQIVND (reference sequence). This CDR3 has 17 amino acids. The V and J ends lost 0 bases and 4 bases respectively, with 16 bases between them. CDR3 sequence reads: CASSIDGSRTGNQPQHF. In DNA form, the CDR3 reads TGTGCCAGTAGTATAGATGGCTCTCGAACAGGGAATCAGCCCCAGCATTTT. Full variable domain (missing parts from reference TRBV19 and TRBJ1-5): DGGITQSPKYLFRKEGQNVTLSCEQNLNHDAMYWYRQDPGQGLRLIYYSQIVNDFQKGDIAEGYSVSREKKESFPLTVTSAQKNPTAFYLCASSIDGSRTGNQPQHFGDGTRLSIL.

Written as DNA, the CDR3 is TGTGCCAGCAGCCCGGCCGAAGGGGTGATATCCTACGAGCAGTACTTC. It specifies CASSPAEGVISYEQYF. The V and J genes are TRBV14 and TRBJ2-7, with a weak D call TRBD1 (5 bases). V was trimmed by 4 bases and J by 1 base, leaving 17 bases between them. This CDR3 contains 16 residues. CDR1 is SGHDN, CDR2 FVKESK, per germline.

V and J are TRBV5-5 and TRBJ2-5, with D unresolved. The end of the DNA is better explained by TRBJ2-7, so the J call may be wrong. CDR1 is SGHKS and CDR2 is YYEKEE in the germline V gene (reference sequence). This CDR3 has 13 residues. CDR3 coding DNA: TGTGCCAGCAGACTATGGGGATCCTACGAGCAGTACTTC. As protein: CASRLWGSYEQYF.

The chain recombines TRBV23-1 with TRBJ1-2; 7 bases map to TRBD1. TRBV23-1 counts as an open reading frame of uncertain function. Trimming at V came to 7 bases and at J to 4 bases, leaving 9 bases not matched to a gene. The CDR3 length is 14 residues. The CDR3 nucleotides are TGCGCCAGCACCACCGACAGGGCGTTCTATGGCTACACCTTC. Translated: CASTTDRAFYGYTF.

The V call is TRBV18, the J call TRBJ1-5; D call uncertain. Trimming took off 6 bases at V and 1 base at J, with 7 bases between the two ends. This CDR3 contains 13 residues. From germline, CDR1 is KGHSH and CDR2 LQKENI. The CDR3 region is CASSPISNQPQHF. The CDR3 DNA follows: TGTGCCAGCTCCCCTATCAGCAATCAGCCCCAGCATTTT.